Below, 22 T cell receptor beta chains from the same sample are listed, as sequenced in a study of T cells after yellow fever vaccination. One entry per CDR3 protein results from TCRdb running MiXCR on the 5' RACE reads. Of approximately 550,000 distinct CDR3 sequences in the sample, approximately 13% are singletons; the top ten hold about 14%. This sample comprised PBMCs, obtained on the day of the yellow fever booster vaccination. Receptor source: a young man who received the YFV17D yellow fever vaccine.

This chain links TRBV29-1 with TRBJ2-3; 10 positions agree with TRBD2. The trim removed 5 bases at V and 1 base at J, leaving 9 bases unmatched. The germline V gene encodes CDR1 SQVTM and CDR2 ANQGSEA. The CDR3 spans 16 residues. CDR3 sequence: CSVRRLAGEGTDTQYF. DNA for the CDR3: TGCAGCGTTAGACGTCTAGCGGGAGAGGGCACAGATACGCAGTATTTT.

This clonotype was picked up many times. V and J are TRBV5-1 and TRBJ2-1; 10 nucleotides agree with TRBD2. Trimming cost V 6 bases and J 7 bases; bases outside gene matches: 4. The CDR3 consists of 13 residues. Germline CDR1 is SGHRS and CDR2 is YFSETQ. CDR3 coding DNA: TGCGCCAGCAAGGGGACTAGCGTTAATGAGCAGTTCTTC. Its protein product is CASKGTSVNEQFF.

CDR3 bases: TGTGCCAGCAGCACGTCGCGGCAGAACACTGAAGCTTTCTTT. Its protein product is CASSTSRQNTEAFF. The chain couples TRBV9 to TRBJ1-1; no clear D. The V end lost 4 bases, the J end lost 1 base, and 11 bases lay between the germline ends. This CDR3 is 14 amino acids long. CDR1 is SGDLS, CDR2 YYNGEE, per germline.

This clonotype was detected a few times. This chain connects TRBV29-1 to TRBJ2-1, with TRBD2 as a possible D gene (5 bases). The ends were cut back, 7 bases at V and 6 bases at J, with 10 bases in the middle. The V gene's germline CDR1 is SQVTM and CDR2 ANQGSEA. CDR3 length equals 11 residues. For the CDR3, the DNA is TGCAGCGCCCACGCGGGCAATGAGCAGTTCTTC. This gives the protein CSAHAGNEQFF.

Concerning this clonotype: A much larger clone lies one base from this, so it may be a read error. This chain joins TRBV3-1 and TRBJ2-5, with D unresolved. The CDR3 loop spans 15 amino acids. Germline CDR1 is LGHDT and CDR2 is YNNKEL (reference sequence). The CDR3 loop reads CASTQDLWAGETQYF. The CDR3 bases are TGTGCCAGCACCCAAGATCTCTGGGCAGGAGAGACCCAGTACTTC.

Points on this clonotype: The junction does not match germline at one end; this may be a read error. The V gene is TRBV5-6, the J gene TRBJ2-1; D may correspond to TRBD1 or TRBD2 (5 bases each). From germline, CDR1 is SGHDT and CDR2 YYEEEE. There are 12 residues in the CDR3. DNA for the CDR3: TGTGCCAGCAGCTTGTTTCGGGGCCTACTATCTTTC. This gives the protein CASSLFRGLLSF.

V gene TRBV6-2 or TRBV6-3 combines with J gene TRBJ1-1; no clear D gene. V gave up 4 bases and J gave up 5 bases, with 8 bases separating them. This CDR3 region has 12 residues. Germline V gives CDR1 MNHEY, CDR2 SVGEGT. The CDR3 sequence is CASSSTRTEAFF. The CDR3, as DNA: TGTGCCAGCAGTTCCACACGAACTGAAGCTTTCTTT.

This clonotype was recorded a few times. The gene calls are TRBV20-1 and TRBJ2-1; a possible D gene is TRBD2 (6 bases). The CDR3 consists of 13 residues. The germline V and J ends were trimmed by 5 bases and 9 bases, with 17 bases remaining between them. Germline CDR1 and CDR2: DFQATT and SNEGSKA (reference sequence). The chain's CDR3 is CSAAGTQRSEQFF. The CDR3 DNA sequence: TGCAGTGCTGCCGGGACTCAGAGGAGTGAGCAGTTCTTC.

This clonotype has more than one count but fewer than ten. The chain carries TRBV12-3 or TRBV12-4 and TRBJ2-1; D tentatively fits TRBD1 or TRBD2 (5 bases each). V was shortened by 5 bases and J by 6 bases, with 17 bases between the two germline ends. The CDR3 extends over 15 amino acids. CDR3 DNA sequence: TGTGCCAGCAGTCCTACACGGGACCGAAGCAATGAGCAGTTCTTC. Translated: CASSPTRDRSNEQFF.

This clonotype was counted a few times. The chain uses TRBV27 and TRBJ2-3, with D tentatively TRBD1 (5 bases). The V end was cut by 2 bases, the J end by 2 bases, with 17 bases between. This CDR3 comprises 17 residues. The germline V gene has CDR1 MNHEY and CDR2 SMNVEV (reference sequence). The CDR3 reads CASSLRSRGPDTDTQYF. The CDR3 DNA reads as TGTGCCAGCAGTTTACGGTCTAGGGGCCCCGACACAGATACGCAGTATTTT.

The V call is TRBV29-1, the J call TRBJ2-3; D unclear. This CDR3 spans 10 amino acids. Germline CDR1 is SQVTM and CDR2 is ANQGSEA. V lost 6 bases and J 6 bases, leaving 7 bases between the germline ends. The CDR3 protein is CSVLVDTQYF. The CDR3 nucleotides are TGCAGCGTCTTAGTGGATACGCAGTATTTT.

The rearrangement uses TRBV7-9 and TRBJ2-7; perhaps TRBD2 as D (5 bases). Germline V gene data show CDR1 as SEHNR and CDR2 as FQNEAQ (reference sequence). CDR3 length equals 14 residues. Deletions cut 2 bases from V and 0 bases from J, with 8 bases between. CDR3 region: CASSLPRVSYEQYF. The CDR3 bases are TGTGCCAGCAGCTTACCGAGGGTCTCCTACGAGCAGTACTTC.

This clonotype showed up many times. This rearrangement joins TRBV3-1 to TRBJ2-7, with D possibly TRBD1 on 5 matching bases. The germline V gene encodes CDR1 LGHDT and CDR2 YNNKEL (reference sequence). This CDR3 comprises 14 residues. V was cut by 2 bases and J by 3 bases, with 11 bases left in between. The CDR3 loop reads CASSQSAQGYEQYF. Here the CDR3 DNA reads TGTGCCAGCAGCCAATCAGCCCAGGGCTACGAGCAGTACTTC.

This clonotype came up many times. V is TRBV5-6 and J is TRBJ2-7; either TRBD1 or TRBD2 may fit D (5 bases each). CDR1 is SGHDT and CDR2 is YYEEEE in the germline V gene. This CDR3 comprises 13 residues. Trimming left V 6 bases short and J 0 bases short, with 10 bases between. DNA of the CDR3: TGTGCCAGCACGGGGCAGAGCTCCTACGAGCAGTACTTC. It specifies CASTGQSSYEQYF.

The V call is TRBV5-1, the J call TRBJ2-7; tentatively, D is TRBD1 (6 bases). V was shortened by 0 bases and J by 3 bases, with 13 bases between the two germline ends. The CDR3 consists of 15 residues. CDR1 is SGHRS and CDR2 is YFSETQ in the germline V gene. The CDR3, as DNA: TGCGCCAGCAGCTTGGGCCAGGGGACCTTCTACGAGCAGTACTTC. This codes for CASSLGQGTFYEQYF.

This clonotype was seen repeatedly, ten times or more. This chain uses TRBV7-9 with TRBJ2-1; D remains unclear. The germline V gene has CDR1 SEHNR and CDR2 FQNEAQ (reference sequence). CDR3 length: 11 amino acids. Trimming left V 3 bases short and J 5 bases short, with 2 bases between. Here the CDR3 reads CASSFNNEQFF. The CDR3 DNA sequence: TGTGCCAGCAGCTTCAACAATGAGCAGTTCTTC.

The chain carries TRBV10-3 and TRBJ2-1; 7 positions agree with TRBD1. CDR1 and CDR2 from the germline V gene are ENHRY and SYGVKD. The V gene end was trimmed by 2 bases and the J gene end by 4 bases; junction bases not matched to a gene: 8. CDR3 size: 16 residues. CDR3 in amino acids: CAISEGTDSYYNEQFF. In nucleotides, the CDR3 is TGTGCCATCAGTGAGGGGACAGATAGCTATTACAATGAGCAGTTCTTC.

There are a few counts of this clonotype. Here the CDR3 DNA reads TGTGCCAGCAGCTCTGCGGTTCAGGGAAACACCATATATTTT. This encodes CASSSAVQGNTIYF. The V call is TRBV7-8, the J call TRBJ1-3; the D is unclear. The CDR3 consists of 14 residues. CDR1 is SGHVS, CDR2 FQNEAQ, per germline. Trimming pared 4 bases from V and 4 bases from J, leaving 11 bases between.

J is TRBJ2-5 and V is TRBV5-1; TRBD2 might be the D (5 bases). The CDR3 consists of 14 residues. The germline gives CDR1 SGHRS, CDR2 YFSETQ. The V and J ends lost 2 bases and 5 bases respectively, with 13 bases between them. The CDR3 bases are TGCGCCAGCAGCTTTATTGCGGGCGGGGAGACCCAGTACTTC. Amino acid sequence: CASSFIAGGETQYF. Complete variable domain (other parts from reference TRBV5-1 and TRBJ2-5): KAGVTQTPRYLIKTRGQQVTLSCSPISGHRSVSWYQQTPGQGLQFLFEYFSETQRNKGNFPGRFSGRQFSNSRSEMNVSTLELGDSALYLCASSFIAGGETQYFGPGTRLLVL.

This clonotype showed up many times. CDR3 region: CASSPWTGGGNEQFF. CDR3 nucleotides: TGTGCCAGCAGCCCCTGGACAGGGGGAGGCAATGAGCAGTTCTTC. V is TRBV7-8 and J is TRBJ2-1; 10 nucleotides align to TRBD1. Germline CDR1 and CDR2: SGHVS and FQNEAQ. The CDR3 runs to 15 residues. The ends lost 5 bases at V and 6 bases at J; junction bases unmatched: 7.

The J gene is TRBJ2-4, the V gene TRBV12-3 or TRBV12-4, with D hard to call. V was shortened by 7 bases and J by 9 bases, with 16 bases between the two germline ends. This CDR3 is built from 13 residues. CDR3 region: CASTALDVPIQYF. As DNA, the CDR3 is TGTGCCAGCACCGCCCTGGACGTACCCATTCAGTACTTC.

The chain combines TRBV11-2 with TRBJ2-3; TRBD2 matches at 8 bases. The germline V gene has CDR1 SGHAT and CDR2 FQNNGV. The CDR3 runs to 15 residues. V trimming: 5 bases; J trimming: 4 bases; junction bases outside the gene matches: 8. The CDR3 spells CASSVREGGSDTQYF. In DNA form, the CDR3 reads TGTGCCAGCAGCGTACGGGAGGGAGGATCAGATACGCAGTATTTT.